The 32 T cell receptor beta chains below all came from one sample that was sequenced in a study of neurological immune-mediated disorders. TCRdb recomputed calls from the 5' RACE reads with MiXCR, one row per CDR3 protein. The table lists 65,000 to 70,000 distinct CDR3 sequences, around 4% of them singletons. Sequencing input: PBMCs. The receptors shown here come from a man aged 50 to 60 with multiple sclerosis.

This clonotype was seen ten or more times. The chain combines TRBV3-1 with TRBJ2-2; D unclear. Trimming cost V 2 bases and J 6 bases, with 7 bases left between them. Germline V gives CDR1 LGHDT, CDR2 YNNKEL (reference sequence). This CDR3 is built from 13 residues. The CDR3: CASSQNSAGELFF. CDR3 nucleotide sequence: TGTGCCAGCAGCCAAAACAGTGCCGGGGAGCTGTTTTTT.

This clonotype was observed at least ten times. The rearrangement uses TRBV11-2 and TRBJ2-3; either TRBD1 or TRBD2 may fit D (5 bases each). Trimming cost V 5 bases and J 7 bases, with 22 bases left between them. CDR1 is SGHAT and CDR2 is FQNNGV in the germline V gene. The CDR3 has 16 amino acids. CDR3 loop: CASSRGRLGRLNTQYF. CDR3 bases: TGTGCCAGCAGCCGCGGGCGACTGGGACGTTTGAATACGCAGTATTTT.

This clonotype was recorded many times. The V and J genes are TRBV19 and TRBJ2-5; 8 nucleotides match TRBD2. V lost 6 bases to trimming and J lost 5 bases; unmatched junction nucleotides: 8. There are 14 residues in the CDR3. Germline lookup yields CDR1 LNHDA and CDR2 SQIVND (reference sequence). The CDR3 protein is CASSGGLARETQYF. Here the CDR3 DNA reads TGTGCCAGTAGCGGCGGACTAGCTCGGGAGACCCAGTACTTC. Full variable domain (outside the CDR3, taken from reference TRBV19 and TRBJ2-5): DGGITQSPKYLFRKEGQNVTLSCEQNLNHDAMYWYRQDPGQGLRLIYYSQIVNDFQKGDIAEGYSVSREKKESFPLTVTSAQKNPTAFYLCASSGGLARETQYFGPGTRLLVL.

This clonotype appeared many times. V gene TRBV9 combines with J gene TRBJ1-2, with 7 bases fitting TRBD1. The CDR3 has 15 residues. CDR1 and CDR2 from the germline V gene are SGDLS and YYNGEE. Trimming at V came to 0 bases and at J to 5 bases, leaving 7 bases not matched to a gene. DNA for the CDR3: TGTGCCAGCAGCGTAGTGGGGGACAGCCAATATGGCTACACCTTC. Translating gives CASSVVGDSQYGYTF.

This clonotype has ten or more counts. This chain joins TRBV12-3 or TRBV12-4 and TRBJ2-3; 13 positions agree with TRBD2. The CDR3 loop spans 16 amino acids. V lost 3 bases to trimming and J lost 6 bases; unmatched junction nucleotides: 6. CDR3 coding DNA: TGTGCCAGCAGTTTCGAAACTAGCGGGGGGGTGGATACGCAGTATTTT. This sequence encodes CASSFETSGGVDTQYF.

This clonotype turned up a few times. A much bigger clone sits one base away, suggesting this may be a read error. V is TRBV20-1 and J is TRBJ2-3, with 7 bases lining up with TRBD2. In germline, CDR1 is DFQATT, CDR2 SNEGSKA (reference sequence). The CDR3 spans 14 residues. Trimming at V came to 1 base and at J to 5 bases, leaving 6 bases not matched to a gene. Here the CDR3 DNA reads TGCAGTGCTAGAGTGGGGGGGACTAAAGATACGCAGTATTTT. Its protein product is CSARVGGTKDTQYF.

This clonotype was seen ten or more times. The chain links TRBV20-1 to TRBJ1-5, with D tentatively TRBD1 (6 bases). V was trimmed by 3 bases and J by 3 bases, leaving 9 bases between them. This CDR3 has 13 amino acids. CDR1 is DFQATT and CDR2 is SNEGSKA in the germline V gene (reference sequence). DNA of the CDR3: TGCAGTGCTAGTCTGGGGGCCAATCAGCCCCAGCATTTT. Translation: CSASLGANQPQHF.

This clonotype was observed at least ten times. The chain has TRBV29-1 and TRBJ1-1; the D gene is possibly TRBD1 (5 bases). Germline V gives CDR1 SQVTM, CDR2 ANQGSEA. V was trimmed by 4 bases and J by 2 bases, leaving 8 bases between them. CDR3 length equals 12 residues. The CDR3 loop is CSVGQLNTEAFF. The CDR3 DNA sequence: TGCAGCGTTGGACAGCTAAACACTGAAGCTTTCTTT.

This clonotype was seen ten or more times. The V call is TRBV10-3, the J call TRBJ2-4; D is perhaps TRBD1 or TRBD2 (5 bases each). This CDR3 has 14 amino acids. CDR1 and CDR2 (germline): ENHRY, SYGVKD. Trimming shortened V by 0 bases and J by 7 bases, and 10 bases separated the two germline ends. CDR3 DNA sequence: TGTGCCATCAGTGAGTCGCCGGGGCAGAACATTCAGTACTTC. Translated: CAISESPGQNIQYF.

This clonotype was picked up a small number of times. The CDR3 DNA sequence: TGTGCCAGCACCCTCGAAAACACCATATATTTT. Translation: CASTLENTIYF. The chain uses TRBV6-1 and TRBJ1-3; D gene uncertain. Between the trimmed V and J ends, which lost 7 bases and 6 bases, there was a span of 7 bases. The germline CDR1 and CDR2 sequences are MNHNS and SASEGT. The CDR3 loop spans 11 amino acids.

Ten or more counts support this clonotype. The CDR3 bases are TGCGCCAGCAGGACGGGTGGGACAGGGATGGATGGCTACACCTTC. Protein product: CASRTGGTGMDGYTF. This chain links TRBV5-1 with TRBJ1-2; 9 bases match TRBD1. In germline, CDR1 is SGHRS, CDR2 YFSETQ. The trim removed 5 bases at V and 6 bases at J, leaving 11 bases unmatched. The CDR3 has 15 amino acids.

This clonotype appeared many times. The chain is built from TRBV27 and TRBJ2-1; D remains ambiguous. CDR1 is MNHEY and CDR2 is SMNVEV in the germline V gene (reference sequence). The length of the CDR3 is 15 residues. Trimming removed 7 bases at V and 0 bases at J, with 13 bases between. The CDR3 sequence is CASTGDSSSYNEQFF. CDR3 DNA sequence: TGTGCCAGCACCGGAGACTCCAGCTCCTACAATGAGCAGTTCTTC.

This clonotype occurred a few times. The rearrangement uses TRBV7-8 and TRBJ1-2, with unresolved D. The V end lost 5 bases, the J end lost 3 bases, and 7 bases lay between the germline ends. Germline CDR1 is SGHVS and CDR2 is FQNEAQ. The CDR3 consists of 12 residues. CDR3 bases: TGTGCCAGCAGCCCGGGCGACTATGGCTACACCTTC. Amino acids: CASSPGDYGYTF.

The chain joins TRBV5-1 to TRBJ2-2; no firm D call. The germline CDR1 and CDR2 sequences are SGHRS and YFSETQ. The V end lost 0 bases, the J end lost 1 base, and 4 bases lay between the germline ends. The CDR3 contains 14 residues. The CDR3 DNA sequence: TGCGCCAGCAGCTTGGACAAGAACACCGGGGAGCTGTTTTTT. This translates into CASSLDKNTGELFF.

This clonotype occurred many times. This chain links TRBV29-1 with TRBJ1-2; 8 bases agree with TRBD1. The length of the CDR3 is 14 residues. Trimming cost V 0 bases and J 3 bases; bases outside gene matches: 3. Germline V gene data show CDR1 as SQVTM and CDR2 as ANQGSEA. CDR3 in amino acids: CSVEEGTGYYGYTF. CDR3 nucleotide sequence: TGCAGCGTTGAAGAAGGGACAGGATACTATGGCTACACCTTC.

This clonotype was seen ten or more times. The rearrangement links TRBV5-1 to TRBJ2-7, with TRBD1 as a possible D gene (6 bases). The V end lost 3 bases, the J end lost 1 base, and 11 bases lay between the germline ends. The CDR3 runs 14 residues. Per germline, CDR1 SGHRS and CDR2 YFSETQ. The CDR3 region is CASSSGTPSYEQYF. The CDR3 bases are TGCGCCAGCAGCTCCGGGACACCTTCCTACGAGCAGTACTTC.

This clonotype was detected ten times or more. The V call is TRBV15, the J call TRBJ2-5; 7 bases line up with TRBD1. The CDR3 consists of 17 residues. V was clipped by 0 bases and J by 5 bases; unmatched bases: 12. Germline assignment: CDR1 LNHNV and CDR2 YYDKDF (reference sequence). CDR3 loop: CATSRELGNRGRETQYF. In DNA, the CDR3 is TGTGCCACCAGCAGAGAGTTGGGCAACAGGGGTCGGGAGACCCAGTACTTC.

This clonotype was recorded many times. DNA of the CDR3: TGTGCCAGCAGTCTGCTACGGGGACAGGGGGAATATGGCTACACCTTC. It specifies CASSLLRGQGEYGYTF. The V call is TRBV12-3 or TRBV12-4, the J call TRBJ1-2, with 11 bases identical to TRBD1. This CDR3 has 16 residues. V was pared by 5 bases and J by 5 bases, with 10 bases of the junction left unmatched.

In its sample, this clonotype was seen many times. CDR3 bases: TGCGCCAGCAGCTTGGATACACAGGGCCCCAGGCAGCCCCAGCATTTT. This sequence encodes CASSLDTQGPRQPQHF. This chain connects TRBV5-1 to TRBJ1-5, with a tentative D call TRBD1 (6 bases). The CDR3 runs 16 residues. Trimming removed 0 bases from V and 7 bases from J, with 17 bases in between. Germline V gene lookup returns CDR1 SGHRS and CDR2 YFSETQ.

This clonotype was observed many times. V and J are TRBV12-3 or TRBV12-4 and TRBJ1-1; D uncertain. Trimming left V 1 base short and J 2 bases short, with 11 bases between. This CDR3 has 15 amino acids. CDR3 amino acids: CASSLGAGPNTEAFF. The CDR3, as DNA: TGTGCCAGCAGTTTAGGGGCAGGTCCTAACACTGAAGCTTTCTTT.

The sample holds many counts of this clonotype. J is TRBJ1-1 and V is TRBV7-2, with D unresolved. Trimming removed 6 bases from V and 1 base from J, with 12 bases in between. CDR1 and CDR2 from the germline V gene are SGHTA and FQGNSA. The CDR3 spans 14 residues. CDR3 sequence: CASRFSYGNTEAFF. The CDR3 coding sequence is TGTGCCAGCAGGTTTAGCTACGGGAACACTGAAGCTTTCTTT.

This clonotype was detected ten times or more. The rearrangement joins TRBV7-2 to TRBJ2-3; 8 bases are shared with TRBD2. The germline V gene has CDR1 SGHTA and CDR2 FQGNSA. The CDR3 contains 16 residues. V lost 4 bases to trimming and J lost 2 bases; unmatched junction nucleotides: 8. The CDR3 DNA is TGTGCCAGCAGCTCGAGGGCGGGGGGCTTCACAGATACGCAGTATTTT. Translating gives CASSSRAGGFTDTQYF.

This clonotype was observed many times. The chain links TRBV20-1 to TRBJ2-7; 7 bases map to TRBD1. Germline V gene lookup returns CDR1 DFQATT and CDR2 SNEGSKA (reference sequence). V was pared by 4 bases and J by 5 bases, with 11 bases of the junction left unmatched. The CDR3 is made up of 14 amino acids. DNA for the CDR3: TGCAGTGCTACCCCGGGACAGTGGACGGACGAGCAGTACGTC. It is translated as CSATPGQWTDEQYV.

This clonotype was picked up many times. The chain employs TRBV20-1 and TRBJ1-6; D is perhaps TRBD1 (6 bases). The CDR3 loop spans 14 amino acids. Trimming removed 3 bases at V and 8 bases at J, with 14 bases between. Germline lookup yields CDR1 DFQATT and CDR2 SNEGSKA (reference sequence). CDR3 sequence: CSASLTGRYSPLHF. The CDR3 nucleotides read TGCAGTGCTAGCCTAACAGGGAGATATTCACCCCTCCACTTT.

This clonotype was seen ten or more times. The chain carries TRBV20-1 and TRBJ1-2, with no clear D. Trimming removed 2 bases at V and 4 bases at J, with 5 bases between. The CDR3 totals 11 residues. Germline loops: CDR1 DFQATT, CDR2 SNEGSKA (reference sequence). CDR3 amino acids: CSARLGYGYTF. The DNA for the CDR3 is TGCAGTGCTAGACTTGGCTATGGCTACACCTTC.

The sample holds many counts of this clonotype. The V gene is TRBV12-3 or TRBV12-4, the J gene TRBJ2-3; D remains ambiguous. The CDR3 contains 12 residues. V shed 5 bases and J shed 4 bases, with 7 bases lying between them. The CDR3 spells CASSVAPDTQYF. In nucleotides, the CDR3 is TGTGCCAGCAGTGTCGCGCCAGATACGCAGTATTTT.

The sample holds many counts of this clonotype. V gene TRBV20-1 combines with J gene TRBJ1-2; D remains unclear. The CDR3 has 13 amino acids. Germline V gene lookup returns CDR1 DFQATT and CDR2 SNEGSKA (reference sequence). The germline V and J ends were trimmed by 5 bases and 0 bases, with 10 bases remaining between them. The DNA for the CDR3 is TGCAGTGCTGCCGTGGGGACTAACTATGGCTACACCTTC. It translates to CSAAVGTNYGYTF.

This clonotype was detected ten times or more. CDR3 DNA: TGTGCCTGTAAACGGACCTTCCAACACGACATGAACACTGAAGCTTTCTTT. This gives the protein CACKRTFQHDMNTEAFF. The genes are TRBV27 and TRBJ1-1; D gene ambiguous. Germline CDR1 is MNHEY and CDR2 is SMNVEV (reference sequence). V lost 11 bases and J 0 bases, leaving 25 bases between the germline ends. The CDR3 runs to 17 residues.

In the case of this clonotype: A much larger clone lies a single base off, so this may be a read error. This sequence joins TRBV27 and TRBJ1-6, with D uncertain. V was shortened by 10 bases and J by 9 bases, with 19 bases between the two germline ends. The CDR3 covers 14 residues. The germline V gene has CDR1 MNHEY and CDR2 SMNVEV (reference sequence). As DNA, the CDR3 is TGTGCCACCCGAGTTACCAAGGGAGGTTCACCCCTCCACTTT. Residues: CATRVTKGGSPLHF.

This clonotype was found many times. This sequence joins TRBV10-3 and TRBJ2-7, with TRBD2 matching over 7 bases. CDR1 and CDR2 (germline): ENHRY, SYGVKD. Trimming at V came to 6 bases and at J to 3 bases, leaving 8 bases not matched to a gene. The CDR3 has 14 amino acids. DNA of the CDR3: TGTGCCATCAGCGCATCCGGGACTAACTACGAGCAGTACGTC. Its protein product is CAISASGTNYEQYV.

Ten or more counts support this clonotype. This chain links TRBV12-3 or TRBV12-4 with TRBJ1-4; 10 bases align to TRBD1. After removal of 7 bases from V and 6 bases from J, the junction contained 5 bases not matched to a gene. This CDR3 spans 14 amino acids. CDR3 residues: CASTSTGGHEKLFF. The CDR3 DNA follows: TGTGCCAGCACCTCGACAGGGGGCCATGAAAAACTGTTTTTT.

This clonotype was picked up a small number of times. This sequence joins TRBV5-1 and TRBJ2-5; perhaps TRBD1 as D (6 bases). The CDR3 has 15 residues. CDR1 is SGHRS and CDR2 is YFSETQ in the germline V gene. Trimming removed 2 bases from V and 0 bases from J, with 11 bases in between. In DNA form, the CDR3 reads TGCGCCAGCAGCTTCGGCACAGGGTACCAAGAGACCCAGTACTTC. It translates to CASSFGTGYQETQYF.